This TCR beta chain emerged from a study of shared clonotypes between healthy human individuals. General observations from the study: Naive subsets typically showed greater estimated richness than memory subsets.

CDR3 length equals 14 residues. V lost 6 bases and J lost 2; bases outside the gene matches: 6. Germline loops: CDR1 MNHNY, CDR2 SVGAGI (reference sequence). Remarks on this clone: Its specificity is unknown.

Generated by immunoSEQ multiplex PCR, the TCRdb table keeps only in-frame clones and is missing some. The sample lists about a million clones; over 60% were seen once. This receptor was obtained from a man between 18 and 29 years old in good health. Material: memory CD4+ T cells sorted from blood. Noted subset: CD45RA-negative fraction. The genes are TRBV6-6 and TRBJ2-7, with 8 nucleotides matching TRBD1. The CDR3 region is CASSGQGITYEQYF. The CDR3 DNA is TGTGCCAGCAGCGGACAGGGAATTACCTACGAGCAGTACTTC.